Listed here are 8 T cell receptor beta chains from one sample, sequenced in a study of T-cell memory formation after mild COVID-19. In TCRdb, the 5' RACE reads were re-called with MiXCR into one record per CDR3 protein. The repertoire has around 200,000 distinct CDR3 sequences, over 20% of them found once; the top ten carry roughly 23%. Sequencing was done on a sample of PBMCs or a T cell subset sorted from them (not recorded which). The receptors were sampled from an adult woman who had mild COVID-19 (a few samples of this study predate the infection). Cell type and time point are not known.

The J gene is TRBJ2-1, the V gene TRBV5-4; 9 bases are shared with TRBD2. V shed 2 bases and J 4 bases; nucleotides not matched to a gene: 4. This CDR3 is built from 15 residues. Germline values: CDR1 SGHNT, CDR2 YYREEE (reference sequence). CDR3 sequence: CASSFSGSWYNEQFF. For the CDR3, the DNA is TGTGCCAGCAGCTTTAGCGGGAGCTGGTACAATGAGCAGTTCTTC. The whole variable domain, filled in from reference TRBV5-4 and TRBJ2-1, reads ETGVTQSPTHLIKTRGQQVTLRCSSQSGHNTVSWYQQALGQGPQFIFQYYREEENGRGNFPPRFSGLQFPNYSSELNVNALELDDSALYLCASSFSGSWYNEQFFGPGTRLTVL.

This clonotype turned up a few times. The V and J genes are TRBV14 and TRBJ2-2; a possible D gene is TRBD2 (6 bases). V was cut by 4 bases and J by 4 bases, with 16 bases left in between. This CDR3 is 16 amino acids long. Germline CDR1 SGHDN, CDR2 FVKESK. This chain's CDR3 is CASSPLRRAGTGELFF. Here the CDR3 DNA reads TGTGCCAGCAGCCCGCTCCGGAGGGCTGGCACCGGGGAGCTGTTTTTT.

This clonotype was observed a few times. This sequence joins TRBV20-1 and TRBJ1-2; the D is unclear. The germline gives CDR1 DFQATT, CDR2 SNEGSKA (reference sequence). The V gene lost 4 bases and the J gene lost 5 bases, with 11 bases spanning the gap. This CDR3 contains 12 residues. The CDR3 region has the DNA TGCAGTGCTACCTTGGGCTGGTATGGCTACACCTTC. Protein sequence: CSATLGWYGYTF.

This sequence joins TRBV18 and TRBJ2-1; TRBD2 aligns across 7 bases. Germline values: CDR1 KGHSH, CDR2 LQKENI. CDR3 size: 15 residues. Trimming cost V 3 bases and J 3 bases; bases outside gene matches: 5. In nucleotides, the CDR3 is TGTGCCAGCTCACCTCTAGCGGACTACTACAATGAGCAGTTCTTC. Translated: CASSPLADYYNEQFF.

The chain links TRBV7-6 to TRBJ2-3; D is possibly TRBD2 (6 bases). The germline V and J ends were trimmed by 0 bases and 0 bases, with 16 bases remaining between them. The germline V gene encodes CDR1 SGHVS and CDR2 FNYEAQ. This CDR3 has 18 residues. The CDR3 nucleotides read TGTGCCAGCAGCTTAGCGGGGTTCTCGAGCGGGAGCACAGATACGCAGTATTTT. Its translation is CASSLAGFSSGSTDTQYF.

The chain is built from TRBV7-3 and TRBJ2-5; a weak D match, TRBD1 (5 bases). CDR1 SGHTA and CDR2 FQGTGA come from the germline V gene. Between the trimmed V and J ends, which lost 5 bases and 5 bases, there was a span of 12 bases. The length of the CDR3 is 13 residues. The CDR3 loop is CASSLHGAETQYF. The DNA for the CDR3 is TGTGCCAGCAGCCTCCATGGGGCGGAGACCCAGTACTTC.

The V and J genes are TRBV24-1 and TRBJ2-1; TRBD2 aligns across 9 bases. The V and J ends lost 9 bases and 4 bases, in that order; junction bases with no gene match: 3. CDR3 length: 13 residues. CDR1 KGHDR and CDR2 SFDVKD come from the germline V gene. The CDR3 loop is CATGTSRYNEQFF. In nucleotides, the CDR3 is TGTGCCACCGGGACTAGCAGATACAATGAGCAGTTCTTC.

The chain employs TRBV5-5 and TRBJ2-7; the D gene is possibly TRBD2 (6 bases). The CDR3 totals 15 residues. The V end was cut by 0 bases, the J end by 4 bases, with 14 bases between. The germline V gene encodes CDR1 SGHKS and CDR2 YYEKEE (reference sequence). CDR3 DNA sequence: TGTGCCAGCAGCTTGGATTTGGGGACTCCGTACGAGCAGTACTTC. It is translated as CASSLDLGTPYEQYF.